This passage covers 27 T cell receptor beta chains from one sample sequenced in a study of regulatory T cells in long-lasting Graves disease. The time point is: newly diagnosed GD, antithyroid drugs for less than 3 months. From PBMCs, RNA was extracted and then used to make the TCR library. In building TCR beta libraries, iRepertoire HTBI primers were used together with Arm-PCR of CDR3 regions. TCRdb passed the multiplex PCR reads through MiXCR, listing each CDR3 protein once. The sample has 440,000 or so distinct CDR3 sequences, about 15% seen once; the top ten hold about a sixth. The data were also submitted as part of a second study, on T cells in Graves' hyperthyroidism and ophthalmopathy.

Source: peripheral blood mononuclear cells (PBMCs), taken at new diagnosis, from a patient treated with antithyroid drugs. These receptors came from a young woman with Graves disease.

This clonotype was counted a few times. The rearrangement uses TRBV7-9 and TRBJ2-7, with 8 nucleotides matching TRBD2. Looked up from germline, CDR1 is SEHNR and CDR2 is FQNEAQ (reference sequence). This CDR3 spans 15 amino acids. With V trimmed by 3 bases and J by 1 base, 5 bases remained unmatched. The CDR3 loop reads CASSLWAGGSYEQYF. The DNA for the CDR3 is TGTGCCAGCAGCTTGTGGGCGGGAGGTTCCTACGAGCAGTACTTC.

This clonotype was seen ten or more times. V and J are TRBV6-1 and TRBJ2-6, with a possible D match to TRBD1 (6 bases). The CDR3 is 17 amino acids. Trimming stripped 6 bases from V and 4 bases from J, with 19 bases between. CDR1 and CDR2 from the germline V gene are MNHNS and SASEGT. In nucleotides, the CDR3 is TGTGCCAGCAGAGACAAGGGGCTGGGGGCCGGGGCCAACGTCCTGACTTTC. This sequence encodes CASRDKGLGAGANVLTF.

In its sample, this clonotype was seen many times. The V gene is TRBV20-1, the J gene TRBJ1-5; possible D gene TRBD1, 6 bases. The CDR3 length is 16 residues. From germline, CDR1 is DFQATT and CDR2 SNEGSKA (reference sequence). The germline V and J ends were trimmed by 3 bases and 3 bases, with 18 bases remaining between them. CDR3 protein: CSARKPKTGINQPQHF. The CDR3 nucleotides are TGCAGTGCTAGGAAACCTAAAACAGGGATCAATCAGCCCCAGCATTTT.

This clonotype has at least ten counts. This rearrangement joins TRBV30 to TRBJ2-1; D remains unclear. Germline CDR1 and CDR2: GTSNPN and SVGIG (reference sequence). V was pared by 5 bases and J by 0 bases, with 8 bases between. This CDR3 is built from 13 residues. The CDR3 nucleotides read TGTGCCTGGGGGGTCAGCTCCTACAATGAGCAGTTCTTC. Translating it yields CAWGVSSYNEQFF.

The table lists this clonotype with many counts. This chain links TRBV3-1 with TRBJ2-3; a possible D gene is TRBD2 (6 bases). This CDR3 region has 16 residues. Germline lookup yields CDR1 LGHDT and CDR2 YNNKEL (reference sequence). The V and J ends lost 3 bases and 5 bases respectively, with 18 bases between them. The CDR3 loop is CASSHRRTPAGDTQYF. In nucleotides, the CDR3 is TGTGCCAGCAGCCATCGGCGGACGCCAGCGGGAGATACGCAGTATTTT.

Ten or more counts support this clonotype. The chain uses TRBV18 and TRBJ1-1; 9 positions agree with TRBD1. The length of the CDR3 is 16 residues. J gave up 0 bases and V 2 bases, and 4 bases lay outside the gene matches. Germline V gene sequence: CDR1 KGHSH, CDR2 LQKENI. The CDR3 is CASSPRTGELNTEAFF. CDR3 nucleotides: TGTGCCAGCTCACCAAGGACAGGGGAACTGAACACTGAAGCTTTCTTT.

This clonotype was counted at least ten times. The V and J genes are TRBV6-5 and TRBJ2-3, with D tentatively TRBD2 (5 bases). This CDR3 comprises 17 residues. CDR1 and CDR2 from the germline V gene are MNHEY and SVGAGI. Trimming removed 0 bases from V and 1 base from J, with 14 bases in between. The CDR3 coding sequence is TGTGCCAGCAGTTACTCGAATCGCGGGCCGCGCACAGATACGCAGTATTTT. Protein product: CASSYSNRGPRTDTQYF.

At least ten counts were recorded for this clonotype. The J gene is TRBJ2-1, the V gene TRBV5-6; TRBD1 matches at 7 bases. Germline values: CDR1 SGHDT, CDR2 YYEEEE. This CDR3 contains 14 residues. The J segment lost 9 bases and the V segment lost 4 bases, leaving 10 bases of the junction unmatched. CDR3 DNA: TGTGCCAGCAGCGACGGACAGGTTATGGGTGAGCAGTTCTTC. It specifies CASSDGQVMGEQFF.

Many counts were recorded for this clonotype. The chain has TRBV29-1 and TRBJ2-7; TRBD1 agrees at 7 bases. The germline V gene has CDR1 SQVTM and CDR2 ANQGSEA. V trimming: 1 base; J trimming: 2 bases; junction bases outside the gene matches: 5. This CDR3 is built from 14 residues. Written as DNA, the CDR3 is TGCAGCGTTGAAGCTCACAGGGGAGCCTACGAGCAGTACTTC. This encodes CSVEAHRGAYEQYF.

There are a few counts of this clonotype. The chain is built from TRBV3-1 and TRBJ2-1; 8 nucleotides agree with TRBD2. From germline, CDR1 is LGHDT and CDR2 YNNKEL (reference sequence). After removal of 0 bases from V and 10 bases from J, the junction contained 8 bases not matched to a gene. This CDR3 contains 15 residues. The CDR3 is CASSQDAAGVSEQFF. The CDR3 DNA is TGTGCCAGCAGCCAAGATGCAGCGGGAGTCTCCGAGCAGTTCTTC.

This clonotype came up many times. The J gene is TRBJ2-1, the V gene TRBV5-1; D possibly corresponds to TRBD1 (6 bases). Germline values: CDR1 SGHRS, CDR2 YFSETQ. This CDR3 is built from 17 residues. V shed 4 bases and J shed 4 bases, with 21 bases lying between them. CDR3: CASSHWTATPLYNEQFF. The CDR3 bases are TGCGCCAGCAGCCACTGGACAGCGACTCCCCTTTACAATGAGCAGTTCTTC.

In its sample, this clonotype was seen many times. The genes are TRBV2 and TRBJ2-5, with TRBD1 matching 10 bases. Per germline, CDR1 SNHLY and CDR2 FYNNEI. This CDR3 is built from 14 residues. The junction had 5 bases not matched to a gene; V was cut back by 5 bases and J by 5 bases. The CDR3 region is CASSQDRGEETQYF. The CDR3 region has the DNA TGTGCCAGCAGTCAGGACAGGGGGGAGGAGACCCAGTACTTC. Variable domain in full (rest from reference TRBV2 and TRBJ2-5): EPEVTQTPSHQVTQMGQEVILRCVPISNHLYFYWYRQILGQKVEFLVSFYNNEISEKSEIFDDQFSVERPDGSNFTLKIRSTKLEDSAMYFCASSQDRGEETQYFGPGTRLLVL.

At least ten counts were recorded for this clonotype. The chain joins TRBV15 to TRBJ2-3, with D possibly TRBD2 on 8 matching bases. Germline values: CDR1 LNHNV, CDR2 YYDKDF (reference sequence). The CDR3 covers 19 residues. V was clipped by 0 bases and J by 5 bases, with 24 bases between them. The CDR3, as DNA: TGTGCCACCAGCAGAGATGTAGACGGGAGGGGGCGATTTGGAGATACGCAGTATTTT. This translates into CATSRDVDGRGRFGDTQYF. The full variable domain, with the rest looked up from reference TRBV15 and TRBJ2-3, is DAMVIQNPRYQVTQFGKPVTLSCSQTLNHNVMYWYQQKSSQAPKLLFHYYDKDFNNEADTPDNFQSRRPNTSFCFLDIRSPGLGDTAMYLCATSRDVDGRGRFGDTQYFGPGTRLTVL.

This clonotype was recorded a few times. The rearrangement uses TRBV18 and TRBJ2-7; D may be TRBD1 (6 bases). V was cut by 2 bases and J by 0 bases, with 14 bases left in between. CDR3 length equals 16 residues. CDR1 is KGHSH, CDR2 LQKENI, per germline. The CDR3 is CASSPRRWTASYEQYF. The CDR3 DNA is TGTGCCAGCTCACCAAGGAGGTGGACAGCCTCCTACGAGCAGTACTTC.

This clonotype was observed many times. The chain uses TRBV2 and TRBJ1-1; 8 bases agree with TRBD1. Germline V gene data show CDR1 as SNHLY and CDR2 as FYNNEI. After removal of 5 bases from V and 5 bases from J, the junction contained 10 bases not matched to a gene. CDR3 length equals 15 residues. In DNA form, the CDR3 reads TGTGCCAGCAGTCGGCAGGGGGCAGTGGGAACTGAAGCTTTCTTT. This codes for CASSRQGAVGTEAFF.

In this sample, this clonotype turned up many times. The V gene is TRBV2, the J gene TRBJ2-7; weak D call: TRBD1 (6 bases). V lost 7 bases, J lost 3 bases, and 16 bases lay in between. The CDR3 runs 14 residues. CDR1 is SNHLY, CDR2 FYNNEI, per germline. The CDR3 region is CASTEWGLSYEQYF. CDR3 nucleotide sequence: TGTGCCAGCACCGAATGGGGGCTAAGCTACGAGCAGTACTTC.

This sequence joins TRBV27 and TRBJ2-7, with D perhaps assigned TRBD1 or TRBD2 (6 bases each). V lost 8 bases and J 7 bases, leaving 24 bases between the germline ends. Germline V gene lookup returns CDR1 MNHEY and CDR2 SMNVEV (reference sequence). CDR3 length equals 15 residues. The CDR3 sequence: CASEEGGPKDREQYF. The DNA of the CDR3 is TGTGCCAGCGAGGAGGGGGGCCCCAAGGATAGGGAGCAGTACTTC.

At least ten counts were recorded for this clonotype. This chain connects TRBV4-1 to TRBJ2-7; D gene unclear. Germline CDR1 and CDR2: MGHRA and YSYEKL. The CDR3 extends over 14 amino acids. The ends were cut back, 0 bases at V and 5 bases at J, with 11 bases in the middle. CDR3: CASSQERAGDEQYF. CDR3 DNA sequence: TGCGCCAGCAGCCAAGAACGAGCAGGTGACGAGCAGTACTTC.

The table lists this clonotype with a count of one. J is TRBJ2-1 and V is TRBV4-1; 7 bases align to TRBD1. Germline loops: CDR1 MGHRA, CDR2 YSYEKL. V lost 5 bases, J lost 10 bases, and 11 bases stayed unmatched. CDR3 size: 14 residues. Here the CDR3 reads CASSFGQEYYEQFF. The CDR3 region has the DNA TGCGCCAGCAGCTTCGGACAGGAGTACTACGAGCAGTTCTTC.

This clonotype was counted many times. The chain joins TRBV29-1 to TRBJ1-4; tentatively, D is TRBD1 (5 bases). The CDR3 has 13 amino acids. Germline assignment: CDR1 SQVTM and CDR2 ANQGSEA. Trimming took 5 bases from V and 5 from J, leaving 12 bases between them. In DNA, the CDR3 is TGCAGCGTTCGGCGGGGGGTGAATGAAAAACTGTTTTTT. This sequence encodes CSVRRGVNEKLFF. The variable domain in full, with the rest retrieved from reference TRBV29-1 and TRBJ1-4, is SAVISQKPSRDICQRGTSLTIQCQVDSQVTMMFWYRQQPGQSLTLIATANQGSEATYESGFVIDKFPISRPNLTFSTLTVSNMSPEDSSIYLCSVRRGVNEKLFFGSGTQLSVL.

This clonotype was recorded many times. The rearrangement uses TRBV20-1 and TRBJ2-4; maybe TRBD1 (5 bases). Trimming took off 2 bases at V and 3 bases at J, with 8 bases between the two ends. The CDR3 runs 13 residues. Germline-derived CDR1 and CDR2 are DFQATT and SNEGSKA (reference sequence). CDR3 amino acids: CSARQGVKNIQYF. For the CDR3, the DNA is TGCAGTGCTAGACAGGGTGTCAAAAACATTCAGTACTTC.

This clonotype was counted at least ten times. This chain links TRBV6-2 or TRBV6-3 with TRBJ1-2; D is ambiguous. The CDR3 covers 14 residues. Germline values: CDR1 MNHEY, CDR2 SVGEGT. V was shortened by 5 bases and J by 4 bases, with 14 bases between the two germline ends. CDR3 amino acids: CASSEQRRSYGYTF. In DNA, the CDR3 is TGTGCCAGCAGTGAGCAGAGGAGGAGCTATGGCTACACCTTC.

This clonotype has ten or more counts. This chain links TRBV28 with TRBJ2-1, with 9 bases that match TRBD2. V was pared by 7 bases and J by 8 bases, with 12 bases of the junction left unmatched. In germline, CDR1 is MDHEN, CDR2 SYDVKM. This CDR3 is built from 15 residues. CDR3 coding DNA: TGTGCCAGCAATACGGAAGGAGCGGGAGGCGATGAGCAGTTCTTC. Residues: CASNTEGAGGDEQFF.

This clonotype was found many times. The CDR3 nucleotides read TGTGCCAGCAGGAAGGGACTAGCGAGGACAAAAGAGGGCAATGAGCAGTTCTTC. Residues: CASRKGLARTKEGNEQFF. The chain recombines TRBV2 with TRBJ2-1; 10 bases line up with TRBD2. V lost 6 bases to trimming and J lost 6 bases; unmatched junction nucleotides: 17. This CDR3 comprises 18 residues. Per germline, CDR1 SNHLY and CDR2 FYNNEI.

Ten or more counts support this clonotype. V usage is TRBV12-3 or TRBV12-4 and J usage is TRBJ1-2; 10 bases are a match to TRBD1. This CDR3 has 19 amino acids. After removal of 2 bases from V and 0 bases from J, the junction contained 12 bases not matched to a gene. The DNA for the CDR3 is TGTGCCAGCAGTTTAAGTTGGGTGGGACAGGGGCCTTCTAACTATGGCTACACCTTC. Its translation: CASSLSWVGQGPSNYGYTF.

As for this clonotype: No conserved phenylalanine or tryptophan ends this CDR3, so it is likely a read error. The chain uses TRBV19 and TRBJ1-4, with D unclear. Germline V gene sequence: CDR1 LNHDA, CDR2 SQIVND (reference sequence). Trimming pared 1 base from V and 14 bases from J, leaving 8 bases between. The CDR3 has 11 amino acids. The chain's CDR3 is CASSIAAKLFL. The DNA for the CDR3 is TGTGCCAGTAGTATAGCGGCAAAGCTGTTTCTT.

The CDR3 DNA follows: TGTGCCAGCAGCGCCCGACAGGGATTATCCTACGAGCAGTACTTC. It yields the protein CASSARQGLSYEQYF. The chain employs TRBV5-5 and TRBJ2-7; 7 bases are a match to TRBD1. V was clipped by 4 bases and J by 1 base; unmatched bases: 8. CDR1 is SGHKS and CDR2 is YYEKEE in the germline V gene (reference sequence). The CDR3 extends over 15 amino acids.